The entry below describes one TCR beta chain. Its antigen remains undetermined. Qualities for individual bases were not recorded, and no much larger clone is one base off. The sample is drawn from a study of blood T cells in healthy people across ages (dated by TCRdb to 2015 to 2017). In terms of the full investigation: In model experiments, roughly one uniquely barcoded TCR beta cDNA molecule per two T cells was captured by template switching. To avoid experimental bias, donors of different ages were randomly spread across the sequencing lanes. To track age-related changes in TCR beta repertoire diversity, the study relied on deep sequencing normalized with unique cDNA molecular identifiers. Using the same blood draw, the study looked at two additional independent replicas of 1 million unique cDNA reads for two donors, one aged 18 to 30 and the other aged 80 or older. The donors were divided into four age groups: young (average approximately 17 years), middle-aged (approximately 42), aged (around 67) and long-lived (about 80).

Systemically healthy Caucasian individuals from Russia, 35 to 50 in total and aged about 6 to 90 years, were included as donors. Each donor gave 8 to 10 milliliters of peripheral blood, collected into EDTA-treated Vacutainer tubes. PBMCs were isolated by Ficoll-Paque density-gradient centrifugation, with at least 6 million obtained per sample. Total RNA was extracted from PBMCs with Trizol reagent, with at least 5 micrograms obtained per sample. For every donor, flow cytometry on a PBMC aliquot measured the percentage of naive CD45RAhigh/CD27high T cells. Libraries were prepared through 5' RACE. The run used an Illumina HiSeq 2500. A second PCR of roughly 6 to 11 cycles was run with a J-beta primer mix and a sample-barcoded 5' primer. A template-switch 5' adaptor carrying 12 random nucleotides introduced a unique molecular identifier onto each TCR beta cDNA molecule. At least 2.5 million CDR3-containing paired-end reads were obtained from each sample. The Mint cDNA synthesis kit, primed by a TRBC-specific oligonucleotide, was used to synthesize first-strand cDNA from all RNA. Following uracil-DNA glycosylase treatment, a first 18-cycle PCR with universal primers M1SS and BC2_uni_R was performed on all cDNA. The paper's data handling went like this. For normalization, 1 million high-quality reads, each with a distinct molecular identifier, were randomly selected from each sample. Reads sharing molecular identifiers were discarded rather than binned into consensus sequences. MiTCR, set to a Q25 quality threshold and the strictest error-elimination algorithm, was used for CDR3 identification, clonotype clustering and error correction. Lower-bound total TCR beta diversity was estimated with a nonparametric unseen species model using Euler transformation. TCRdb applied fastp at Q25 and MiXCR to the public reads, then kept only in-frame beta chains. For every CDR3 protein sequence, its rows merge into one entry that carries the most common genes and DNA. TCRdb, rather than the study authors, made the V and J calls. Here the sample has approximately 690,000 distinct CDR3 sequences; approximately 40% occur a single time. 25% to 35% of the sample goes to the ten largest clones.

General conclusions and limits of the study: Conclusive comparison of naive and antigen-experienced compartments was prevented by the profiling of bulk unsorted PBMCs. Compared with the aged group, the long-lived group had more naive CD4+ T cells, fewer expanded clones and increased TCR diversity, suggesting age selection. Because donor CMV infection status was unknown, age-related changes in expanded clonotypes were potentially confounded. As age increased, observed TCR beta diversity per million T cells dropped in a roughly linear way, and a significant reduction was already evident by age about 40. Estimates of total diversity based on one million sequenced T cells were considered lower bounds and underestimates. There was a strong correlation between observed TCR beta diversity and the percentage of naive T cells measured by flow cytometry.

V is clipped by 1 base and J by 7 bases, and the sequence between their germline boundaries is 17 bases long. The germline V gene provides CDR1 SGHTA and CDR2 FQGNSA. The CDR3 spans 15 residues, from the cysteine through the phenylalanine. Only the CDR3 DNA is retained, 45 bases long and in frame from the first base. The chain employs TRBV7-2 and TRBJ2-7, with TRBD2 perhaps the D gene, on 6 matching bases. The sequencing input was blood. The sequence derives from an elderly man in good health. At the DNA level, the sequence is TGTGCCAGCAGCTTAGGGGGCGGGGCCTACAATGAGCAGTACTTC. This sequence encodes CASSLGGGAYNEQYF.